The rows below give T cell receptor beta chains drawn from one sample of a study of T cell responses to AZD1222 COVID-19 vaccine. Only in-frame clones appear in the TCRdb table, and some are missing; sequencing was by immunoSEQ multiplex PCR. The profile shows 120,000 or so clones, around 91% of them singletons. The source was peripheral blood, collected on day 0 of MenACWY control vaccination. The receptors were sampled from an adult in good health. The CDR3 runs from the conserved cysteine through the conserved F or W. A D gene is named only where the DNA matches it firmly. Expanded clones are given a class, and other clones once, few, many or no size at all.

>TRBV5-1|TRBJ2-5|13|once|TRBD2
CASSLGGMETQYF
TGCGCCAGCTCACTGGGGGGGATGGAGACCCAGTACTTC
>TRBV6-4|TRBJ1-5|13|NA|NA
CASSVRWDQPQHF
TGTGCCAGCAGTGTGCGGTGGGATCAGCCCCAGCATTTT
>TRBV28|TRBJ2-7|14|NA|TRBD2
CASSLAGTINEQYF
TGTGCCAGCAGTTTGGCAGGGACTATCAACGAGCAGTACTTC
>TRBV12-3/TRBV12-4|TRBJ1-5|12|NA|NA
CASSFSNQPQHF
TGTGCCAGCAGTTTCAGCAATCAGCCCCAGCATTTT
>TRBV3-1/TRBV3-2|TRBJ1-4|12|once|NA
CASSQVGGKLFF
TGTGCCAGCAGCCAAGTCGGGGGAAAACTGTTTTTT
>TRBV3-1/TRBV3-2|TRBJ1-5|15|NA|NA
CASSQGLGRNQPQHF
TGTGCCAGCAGCCAAGGTTTGGGACGCAATCAGCCCCAGCATTTT
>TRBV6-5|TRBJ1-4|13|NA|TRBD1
CASRKGTGEKLFF
TGTGCCAGCAGAAAAGGGACAGGAGAAAAACTGTTTTTT
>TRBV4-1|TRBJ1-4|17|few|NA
CASSQEFRGATNEKLFF
TGCGCCAGCAGCCAAGAATTTCGGGGTGCAACTAATGAAAAACTGTTTTTT
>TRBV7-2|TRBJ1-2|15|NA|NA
CASSLAVLNPYGYTF
TGTGCCAGCAGCTTAGCCGTTTTGAACCCTTATGGCTACACCTTC
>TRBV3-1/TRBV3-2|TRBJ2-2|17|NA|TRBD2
CASSQGSGGGAAGELFF
TGTGCCAGCAGCCAAGGATCTGGCGGGGGGGCCGCCGGGGAGCTGTTTTTT
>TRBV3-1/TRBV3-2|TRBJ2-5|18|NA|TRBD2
CASSQGGLAGGQKETQYF
TGTGCCAGCAGCCAAGGGGGACTAGCGGGAGGGCAGAAAGAGACCCAGTACTTC
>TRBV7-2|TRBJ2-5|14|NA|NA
CASSLGVGGETQYF
TGTGCCAGCAGCTTAGGAGTTGGGGGGGAGACCCAGTACTTC
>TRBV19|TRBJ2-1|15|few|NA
CASTIGDQEIDEQFF
TGTGCCAGTACTATCGGTGATCAGGAGATCGATGAGCAGTTCTTC
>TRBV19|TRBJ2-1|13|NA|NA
CASSMRDYNEQFF
TGTGCCAGTAGTATGAGGGACTACAATGAGCAGTTCTTC
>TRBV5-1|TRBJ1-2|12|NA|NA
CASSLQGYGYTF
TGCGCCAGCAGCTTGCAGGGCTATGGCTACACCTTC
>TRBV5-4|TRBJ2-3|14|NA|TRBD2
CASSLGGYTDTQYF
TGTGCCAGCAGCCTCGGGGGGTACACAGATACGCAGTATTTT
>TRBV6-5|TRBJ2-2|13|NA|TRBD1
CARGTGNTGELFF
TGTGCCCGTGGGACAGGAAACACCGGGGAGCTGTTTTTT
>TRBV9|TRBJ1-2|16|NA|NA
CASSVEGVRANYGYTF
TGTGCCAGCAGCGTAGAGGGGGTGAGGGCTAACTATGGCTACACCTTC
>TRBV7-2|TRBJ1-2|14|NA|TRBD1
CASSLGQGVYGYTF
TGTGCCAGCAGCTTAGGACAGGGAGTCTATGGCTACACCTTC
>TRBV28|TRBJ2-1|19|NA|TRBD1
CASSSPGGQSLAIYNEQFF
TGTGCCAGCAGTTCGCCAGGGGGCCAATCCCTAGCGATATACAATGAGCAGTTCTTC
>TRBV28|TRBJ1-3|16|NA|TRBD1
CASSFEGQGSGNTIYF
TGTGCCAGCAGTTTCGAAGGACAGGGCTCTGGAAACACCATATATTTT
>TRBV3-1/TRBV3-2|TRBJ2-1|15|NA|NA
CASSLDPRSYNEQFF
TGTGCCAGCAGCCTTGACCCGCGCTCCTACAATGAGCAGTTCTTC
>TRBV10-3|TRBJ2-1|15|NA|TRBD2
CAIRDGLADYNEQFF
TGTGCCATCAGGGATGGACTAGCGGACTACAATGAGCAGTTCTTC
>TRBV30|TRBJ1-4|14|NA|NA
CAWSVRGIREKLFF
TGTGCCTGGAGTGTACGGGGGATTCGAGAAAAACTGTTTTTT
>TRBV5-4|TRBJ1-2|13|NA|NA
CASSVRTAVDYTF
TGTGCCAGCAGCGTCCGGACAGCAGTCGACTACACCTTC
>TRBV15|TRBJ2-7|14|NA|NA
CATSRLAYSYEQYF
TGTGCCACCAGCAGACTAGCGTACTCCTACGAGCAGTACTTC
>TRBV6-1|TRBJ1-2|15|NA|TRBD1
CASSEAEPGGYGYTF
TGTGCCAGCAGTGAAGCCGAGCCAGGGGGCTATGGCTACACCTTC
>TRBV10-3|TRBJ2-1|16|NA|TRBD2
CAISSVGTSAVNEQFF
TGTGCCATCAGCAGTGTAGGGACTAGCGCGGTCAATGAGCAGTTCTTC
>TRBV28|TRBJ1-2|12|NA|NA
CASSLAASGYTF
TGTGCCAGCAGTTTGGCGGCGAGTGGCTACACCTTC
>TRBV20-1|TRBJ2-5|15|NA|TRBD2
CSASWPAGGVETQYF
TGCAGTGCTAGTTGGCCAGCGGGAGGGGTAGAGACCCAGTACTTC
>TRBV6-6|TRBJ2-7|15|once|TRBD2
CASRPALAGVYEQYF
TGTGCCAGCAGACCAGCTCTAGCGGGAGTTTACGAGCAGTACTTC
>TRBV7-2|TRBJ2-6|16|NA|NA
CASSQGGVPGANVLTF
TGTGCCAGCAGCCAAGGGGGGGTGCCTGGGGCCAACGTCCTGACTTTC
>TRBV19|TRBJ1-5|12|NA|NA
CASSILNQPQHF
TGTGCCAGTAGTATCCTCAATCAGCCCCAGCATTTT
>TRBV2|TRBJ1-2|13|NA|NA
CASSDRGVRGYTF
TGTGCCAGCAGTGACAGGGGAGTTAGAGGCTACACCTTC
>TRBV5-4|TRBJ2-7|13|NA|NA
CASSFGGRGEQYF
TGTGCCAGCAGCTTCGGAGGGAGAGGTGAGCAGTACTTC
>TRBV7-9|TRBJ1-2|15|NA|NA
CASSLAPTGPNGYTF
TGTGCCAGCAGCTTAGCCCCCACAGGGCCAAATGGCTACACCTTC
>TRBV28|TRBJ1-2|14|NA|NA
CASSTMAGNYGYTF
TGTGCCAGCAGTACCATGGCCGGGAACTATGGCTACACCTTC
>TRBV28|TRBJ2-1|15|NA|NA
CASSLGLSSYNEQFF
TGTGCCAGCAGTTTAGGGCTTAGCTCCTACAATGAGCAGTTCTTC
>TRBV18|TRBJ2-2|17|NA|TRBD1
CASSLMGTASNTGELFF
TGTGCCAGCTCCTTGATGGGGACAGCCTCGAACACCGGGGAGCTGTTTTTT
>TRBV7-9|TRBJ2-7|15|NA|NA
CASSLGGSRGGEQYF
TGTGCCAGCAGCTTAGGGGGTAGCAGGGGAGGCGAGCAGTACTTC
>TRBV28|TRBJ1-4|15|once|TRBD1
CASTRGGGVGEKLFF
TGTGCCAGCACCCGTGGAGGGGGCGTGGGGGAAAAACTGTTTTTT
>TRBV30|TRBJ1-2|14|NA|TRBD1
CAWSLGAGGNGYTF
TGTGCCTGGAGTCTTGGGGCAGGGGGGAATGGCTACACCTTC
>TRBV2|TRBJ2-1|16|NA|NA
CASSLGGPITIYEQFF
TGTGCCAGCAGTTTAGGGGGTCCAATAACCATCTATGAGCAGTTCTTC
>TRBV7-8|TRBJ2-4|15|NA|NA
CASSLARSGVNIQYF
TGTGCCAGCAGCTTAGCGCGTTCGGGGGTTAACATTCAGTACTTC
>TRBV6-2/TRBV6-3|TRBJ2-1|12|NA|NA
CASSTDRTSQFF
TGTGCCAGCAGCACCGACAGGACTTCGCAGTTCTTC
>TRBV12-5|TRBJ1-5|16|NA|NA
CASGLLPQASNQPQHF
TGTGCTAGTGGTTTGCTCCCCCAGGCTAGCAATCAGCCCCAGCATTTT
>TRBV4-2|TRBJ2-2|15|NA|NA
CASSQEGLQTGELFF
TGTGCCAGCAGCCAAGAGGGACTTCAAACCGGGGAGCTGTTTTTT
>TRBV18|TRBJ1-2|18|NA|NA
CASSPPAAAQLANYGYTF
TGTGCCAGCTCACCACCGGCGGCAGCCCAGTTAGCTAACTATGGCTACACCTTC
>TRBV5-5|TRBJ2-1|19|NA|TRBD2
CASSLRVRTSGSSYNEQFF
TGTGCCAGCAGCTTGAGGGTCCGGACTAGCGGGAGCTCCTACAATGAGCAGTTCTTC
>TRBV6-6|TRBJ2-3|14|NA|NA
CASKAFEGTDTEYF
TGTGCCAGCAAAGCGTTTGAGGGTACAGATACAGAGTATTTT
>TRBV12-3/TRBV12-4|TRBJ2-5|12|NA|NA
CASSLARETQYF
TGTGCCAGCAGTTTAGCGCGGGAGACCCAGTACTTC
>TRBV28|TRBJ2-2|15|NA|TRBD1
CASRGQFKGTGELFF
TGTGCCAGCAGGGGACAGTTCAAGGGCACCGGGGAGCTGTTTTTT
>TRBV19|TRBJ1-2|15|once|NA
CASSIGGRAPYGYTF
TGTGCCAGTAGTATAGGGGGCAGGGCCCCCTATGGCTACACCTTC